This T cell receptor beta chain derives from a study of blood T cell repertoires in COVID-19. Study overall: From the United States, Italy and Spain came samples of acute and convalescent COVID-19. In each case, the material was cDNA or gDNA derived from T cells, B-cell-depleted T cells, or PBMCs.

Authors' analysis steps: How many nucleated cells were present was estimated from reference gene primer amplification. Profiled with immunoSEQ multiplex PCR; TCRdb holds only in-frame clones, not every one. The DNA gave D and trimming, while V, J and clone size come from that table. The sample gives around 130,000 clones, 84% of which show up once; under 10% is in the top ten. The Seattle site enrolled patients during active infection and followed them longitudinally. Per germline, CDR1 SNHLY and CDR2 FYNNEI. This CDR3 is 13 amino acids long. Trimming cost V 6 bases and J 3 bases; bases outside gene matches: 4.

This chain connects TRBV2 to TRBJ1-1, with 7 bases aligning to TRBD1. Specimen: peripheral blood. This TCR was sampled from a man aged 25 to 40 with COVID-19, enrolled during active disease. The CDR3 here is CASRGDRDTEAFF. The CDR3 region has the DNA TGTGCCAGCAGGGGTGACAGGGACACTGAAGCTTTCTTT.